One and the same sample provided the 14 T cell receptor beta chains below, sequenced in a study of control samples from healthy donors and cancer patients. Clones were sequenced by immunoSEQ multiplex PCR, and TCRdb holds only the in-frame ones, with some missing. The table lists tens of thousands of clones, about nine tenths of them singletons, with approximately 6% in the top ten. Sequencing input: blood. The receptors here all came from a middle-aged man in good health.

The CDR3 sequence: CASSLAETVSETQYF. In nucleotides, the CDR3 is TGTGCCAGCAGCTTAGCGGAGACAGTGTCAGAGACCCAGTACTTC. The chain joins TRBV7-9 to TRBJ2-5, with a tentative D call TRBD1 (5 bases). This CDR3 is built from 15 residues. The V gene lost 0 bases and the J gene lost 4 bases, with 12 bases spanning the gap. From germline, CDR1 is SEHNR and CDR2 FQNEAQ (reference sequence).

This rearrangement joins TRBV7-8 to TRBJ2-7; D is perhaps TRBD2 (5 bases). The V gene lost 3 bases and the J gene lost 2 bases, with 8 bases spanning the gap. The CDR3 covers 13 residues. Germline V gene lookup returns CDR1 SGHVS and CDR2 FQNEAQ. CDR3 in DNA: TGTGCCAGCAGCTTCACCGGGACCTACGAGCAGTACTTC. Its protein product is CASSFTGTYEQYF.

This clone occurred a few times. This sequence joins TRBV5-1 and TRBJ1-1; possible D gene TRBD1, 6 bases. The ends were cut back, 5 bases at V and 1 base at J, with 15 bases in the middle. CDR3 length: 15 amino acids. Germline CDR1 is SGHRS and CDR2 is YFSETQ. The CDR3 loop reads CASRRGGQENTEAFF. The CDR3 DNA reads as TGCGCCAGCAGACGCGGGGGGCAGGAGAACACTGAAGCTTTCTTT.

V is TRBV11-3 and J is TRBJ2-7; D possibly corresponds to TRBD2 (6 bases). The CDR3 has 16 amino acids. V lost 1 base and J 0 bases, leaving 13 bases between the germline ends. CDR1 is SGHNT, CDR2 YENEEA, per germline. Written as DNA, the CDR3 is TGTGCCAGCAGCTTAGGGGGGGTCCTGACCTCCTACGAGCAGTACTTC. It translates to CASSLGGVLTSYEQYF. The full variable domain, completed using reference TRBV11-3 and TRBJ2-7, is EAGVVQSPRYKIIEKKQPVAFWCNPISGHNTLYWYLQNLGQGPELLIRYENEEAVDDSQLPKDRFSAERLKGVDSTLKIQPAELGDSAVYLCASSLGGVLTSYEQYFGPGTRLTVT.

The rearrangement links TRBV27 to TRBJ1-5; 10 nucleotides match TRBD1. The CDR3 runs 14 residues. CDR1 MNHEY and CDR2 SMNVEV come from the germline V gene (reference sequence). V was clipped by 2 bases and J by 6 bases; unmatched bases: 1. CDR3 protein: CASSLGQGGQPQHF. The CDR3 DNA reads TGTGCCAGCAGTTTAGGACAGGGGGGTCAGCCCCAGCATTTT.

Note on this clone: Compared with germline, one end of the junction differs, possibly owing to a read error. The chain recombines TRBV7-6 with TRBJ2-3; 12 positions agree with TRBD2. This CDR3 has 15 residues. Germline V CDR1 and CDR2: SGHVS, FNYEAQ. CDR3 DNA: TGTGCCAGCAGCCTAGCGGGGGGGCGGGCAGATACGCAGTATTTT. Protein sequence: CASSLAGGRADTQYF. The whole variable domain, remainder taken from reference TRBV7-6 and TRBJ2-3, is GAGVSQSPRYKVTKRGQDVALRCDPISGHVSLYWYRQALGQGPEFLTYFNYEAQQDKSGLPNDRFSAERPEGSISTLTIQRTEQRDSAMYRCASSLAGGRADTQYFGPGTRLTVL.

The chain is built from TRBV10-2 and TRBJ1-1; 8 bases are shared with TRBD1. With V trimmed by 0 bases and J by 5 bases, 5 bases remained unmatched. Germline values: CDR1 WSHSY, CDR2 SAAADI. This CDR3 comprises 15 residues. DNA for the CDR3: TGCGCCAGCAGTGAGTCAACAGGGGGAGGGACTGAAGCTTTCTTT. Its protein product is CASSESTGGGTEAFF.

This clone was detected only a few times. This chain uses TRBV11-2 with TRBJ1-5; D unresolved. V lost 1 base and J 6 bases, leaving 10 bases between the germline ends. Germline CDR1 reads SGHAT; CDR2 reads FQNNGV. This CDR3 is built from 14 residues. The CDR3 protein is CASSLGEDSQPQHF. The CDR3 DNA follows: TGTGCCAGCAGCTTAGGGGAAGATAGTCAGCCCCAGCATTTT. Filled out from reference TRBV11-2 and TRBJ1-5, the complete variable domain reads EAGVAQSPRYKIIEKRQSVAFWCNPISGHATLYWYQQILGQGPKLLIQFQNNGVVDDSQLPKDRFSAERLKGVDSTLKIQPAKLEDSAVYLCASSLGEDSQPQHFGDGTRLSIL.

This clone was picked up one time. The chain is built from TRBV10-2 and TRBJ1-4; D ambiguous. The CDR3 length is 17 residues. The germline gives CDR1 WSHSY, CDR2 SAAADI. V lost 0 bases and J lost 3, with 14 bases in between. Written as DNA, the CDR3 is TGCGCCAGCAGTGAGTCGGCACATAGGAGCCCTAATGAAAAACTGTTTTTT. Protein: CASSESAHRSPNEKLFF.

V is TRBV14 and J is TRBJ1-4; perhaps TRBD1 as D (6 bases). The V gene's germline CDR1 is SGHDN and CDR2 FVKESK. The CDR3 is made up of 14 amino acids. The V end was cut by 4 bases, the J end by 5 bases, with 11 bases between. In nucleotides, the CDR3 is TGTGCCAGCAGCCTCGACAGGACAAATGAAAAACTGTTTTTT. This encodes CASSLDRTNEKLFF.

The chain links TRBV7-2 to TRBJ1-4, with D possibly matching TRBD1 (5 bases). This CDR3 region has 13 residues. The V end lost 1 base, the J end lost 6 bases, and 6 bases lay between the germline ends. Germline CDR1 reads SGHTA; CDR2 reads FQGNSA. DNA for the CDR3: TGTGCCAGCAGCTTAGGCAGGGATGAAAAACTGTTTTTT. Translating gives CASSLGRDEKLFF.

The V call is TRBV19, the J call TRBJ2-3; the match to TRBD1 covers 9 bases. The CDR3 covers 15 residues. Germline assignment: CDR1 LNHDA and CDR2 SQIVND (reference sequence). The V segment lost 6 bases and the J segment 3 bases; nucleotides outside the gene matches: 7. CDR3 sequence reads: CASRGTGPGTDTQYF. CDR3 DNA: TGTGCCAGTAGGGGGACAGGGCCTGGGACAGATACGCAGTATTTT. The full variable domain, with the rest looked up from reference TRBV19 and TRBJ2-3, is DGGITQSPKYLFRKEGQNVTLSCEQNLNHDAMYWYRQDPGQGLRLIYYSQIVNDFQKGDIAEGYSVSREKKESFPLTVTSAQKNPTAFYLCASRGTGPGTDTQYFGPGTRLTVL.

The chain joins TRBV9 to TRBJ1-4; possible D gene TRBD1, 5 bases. V lost 3 bases to trimming and J lost 0 bases, with 15 bases between them. The CDR3 is made up of 17 amino acids. The germline gives CDR1 SGDLS, CDR2 YYNGEE. The CDR3 bases are TGTGCCAGCAGCGCGGGAGCTGGGGGGGCAACTAATGAAAAACTGTTTTTT. It yields the protein CASSAGAGGATNEKLFF.

V and J are TRBV5-1 and TRBJ1-6; the D is unclear. The CDR3 covers 18 residues. The germline V gene encodes CDR1 SGHRS and CDR2 YFSETQ. V was trimmed by 0 bases and J by 0 bases, leaving 13 bases between them. The chain's CDR3 is CASSLAGFGASYNSPLHF. CDR3 sequence (DNA): TGCGCCAGCAGCTTGGCCGGGTTCGGTGCCTCCTATAATTCACCCCTCCACTTT.